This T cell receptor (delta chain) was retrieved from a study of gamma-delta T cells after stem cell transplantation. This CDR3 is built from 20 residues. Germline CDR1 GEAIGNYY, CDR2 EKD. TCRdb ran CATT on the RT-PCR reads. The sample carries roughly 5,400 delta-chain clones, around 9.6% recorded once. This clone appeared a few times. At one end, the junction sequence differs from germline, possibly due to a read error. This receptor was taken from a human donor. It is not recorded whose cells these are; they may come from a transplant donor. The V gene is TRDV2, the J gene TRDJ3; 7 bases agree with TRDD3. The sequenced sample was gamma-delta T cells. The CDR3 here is CACGTADLGGTHKDTRQMFF. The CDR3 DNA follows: TGTGCCTGTGGCACCGCAGACCTGGGGGGTACGCATAAAGACACCCGACAGATGTTTTTC.